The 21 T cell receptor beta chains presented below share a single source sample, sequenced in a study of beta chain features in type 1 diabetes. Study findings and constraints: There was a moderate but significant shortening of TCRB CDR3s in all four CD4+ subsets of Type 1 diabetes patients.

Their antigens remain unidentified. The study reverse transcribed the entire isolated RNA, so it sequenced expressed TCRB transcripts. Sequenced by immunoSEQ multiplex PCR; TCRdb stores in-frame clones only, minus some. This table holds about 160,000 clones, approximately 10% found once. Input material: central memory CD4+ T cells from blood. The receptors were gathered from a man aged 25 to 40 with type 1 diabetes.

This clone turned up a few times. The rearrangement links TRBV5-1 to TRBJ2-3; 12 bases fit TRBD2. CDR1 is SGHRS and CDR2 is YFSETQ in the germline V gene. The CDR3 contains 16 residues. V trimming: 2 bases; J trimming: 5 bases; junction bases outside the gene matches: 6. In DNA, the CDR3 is TGCGCCAGCAGCTTACTAGCGGGGGGCGAGGGAGATACGCAGTATTTT. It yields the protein CASSLLAGGEGDTQYF.

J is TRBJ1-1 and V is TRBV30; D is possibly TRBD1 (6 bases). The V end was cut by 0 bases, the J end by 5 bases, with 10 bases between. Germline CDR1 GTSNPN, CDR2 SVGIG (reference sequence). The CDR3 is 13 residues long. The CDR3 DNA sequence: TGTGCCTGGAGTGTACTTAGGGGGACTGAAGCTTTCTTT. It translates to CAWSVLRGTEAFF. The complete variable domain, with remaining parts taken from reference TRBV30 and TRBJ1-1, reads SQTIHQWPATLVQPVGSPLSLECTVEGTSNPNLYWYRQAAGRGLQLLFYSVGIGQISSEVPQNLSASRPQDRQFILSSKKLLLSDSGFYLCAWSVLRGTEAFFGQGTRLTVV.

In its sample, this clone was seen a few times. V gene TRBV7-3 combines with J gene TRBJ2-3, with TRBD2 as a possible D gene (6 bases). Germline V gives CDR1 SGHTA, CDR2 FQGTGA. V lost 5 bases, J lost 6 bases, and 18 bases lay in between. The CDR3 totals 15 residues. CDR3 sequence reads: CASSPSLGGADTQYF. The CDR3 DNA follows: TGTGCCAGCAGCCCATCCCTAGGAGGGGCCGATACGCAGTATTTT. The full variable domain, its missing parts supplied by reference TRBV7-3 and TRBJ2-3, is GAGVSQTPSNKVTEKGKYVELRCDPISGHTALYWYRQSLGQGPEFLIYFQGTGAADDSGLPNDRFFAVRPEGSVSTLKIQRTERGDSAVYLCASSPSLGGADTQYFGPGTRLTVL.

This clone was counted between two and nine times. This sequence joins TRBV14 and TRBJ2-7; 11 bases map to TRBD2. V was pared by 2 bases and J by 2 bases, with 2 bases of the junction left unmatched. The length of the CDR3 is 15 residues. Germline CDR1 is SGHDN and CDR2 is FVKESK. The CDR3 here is CASSQLSGRAYEQYF. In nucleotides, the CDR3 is TGTGCCAGCAGCCAACTTAGCGGGAGGGCCTACGAGCAGTACTTC.

DNA for the CDR3: TGTGCCAGCAGCTTAGTTCTAGCCGGGGAGCTGTTTTTT. Protein sequence: CASSLVLAGELFF. The gene calls are TRBV11-2 and TRBJ2-2; D is undetermined. This CDR3 is 13 amino acids long. Germline-derived CDR1 and CDR2 are SGHAT and FQNNGV. Trimming shortened V by 1 base and J by 6 bases, and 6 bases separated the two germline ends.

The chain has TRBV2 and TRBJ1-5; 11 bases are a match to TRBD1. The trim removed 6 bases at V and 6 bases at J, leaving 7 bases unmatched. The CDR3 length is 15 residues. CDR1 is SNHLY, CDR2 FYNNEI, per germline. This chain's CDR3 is CASSPGQGGRQPQHF. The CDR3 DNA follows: TGTGCCAGCAGCCCGGGACAGGGGGGGCGTCAGCCCCAGCATTTT. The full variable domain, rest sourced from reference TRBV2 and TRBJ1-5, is EPEVTQTPSHQVTQMGQEVILRCVPISNHLYFYWYRQILGQKVEFLVSFYNNEISEKSEIFDDQFSVERPDGSNFTLKIRSTKLEDSAMYFCASSPGQGGRQPQHFGDGTRLSIL.

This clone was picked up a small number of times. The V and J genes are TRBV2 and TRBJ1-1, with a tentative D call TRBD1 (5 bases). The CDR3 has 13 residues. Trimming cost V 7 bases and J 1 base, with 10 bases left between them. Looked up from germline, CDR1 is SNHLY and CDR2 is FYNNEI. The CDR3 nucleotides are TGTGCCAGCAAATGGGGCCCGAACACTGAAGCTTTCTTT. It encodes CASKWGPNTEAFF.

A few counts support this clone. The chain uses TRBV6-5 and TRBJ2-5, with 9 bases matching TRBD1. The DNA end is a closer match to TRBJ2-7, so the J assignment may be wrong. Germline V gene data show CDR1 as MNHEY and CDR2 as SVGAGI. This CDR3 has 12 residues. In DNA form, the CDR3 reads TGTGCCGCGCGCGACAGGGGGGACGAGCAGTACTTC. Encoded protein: CAARDRGDEQYF.

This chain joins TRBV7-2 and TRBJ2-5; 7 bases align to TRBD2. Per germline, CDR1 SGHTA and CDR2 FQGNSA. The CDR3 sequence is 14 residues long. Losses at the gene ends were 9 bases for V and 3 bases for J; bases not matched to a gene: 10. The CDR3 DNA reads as TGTGCCAGTGGACGGTACGCGGGAGAAGAGACCCAGTACTTC. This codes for CASGRYAGEETQYF. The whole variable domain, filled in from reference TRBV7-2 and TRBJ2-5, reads GAGVSQSPSNKVTEKGKDVELRCDPISGHTALYWYRQSLGQGLEFLIYFQGNSAPDKSGLPSDRFSAERTGGSVSTLTIQRTQQEDSAVYLCASGRYAGEETQYFGPGTRLLVL.

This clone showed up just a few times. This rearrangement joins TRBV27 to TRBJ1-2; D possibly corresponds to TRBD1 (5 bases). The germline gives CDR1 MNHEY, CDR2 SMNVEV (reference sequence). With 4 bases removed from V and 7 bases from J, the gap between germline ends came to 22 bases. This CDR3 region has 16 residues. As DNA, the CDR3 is TGTGCCAGCAGTTACCGAGCTCCGGGACGGGACTCTGGCTACACCTTC. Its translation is CASSYRAPGRDSGYTF.

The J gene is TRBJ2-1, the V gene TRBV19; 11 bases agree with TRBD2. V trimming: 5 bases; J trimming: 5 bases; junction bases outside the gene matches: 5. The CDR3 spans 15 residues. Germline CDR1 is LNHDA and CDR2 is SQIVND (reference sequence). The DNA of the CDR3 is TGTGCCAGTAGTGTCCCTAGCGGGAGGAACAATGAGCAGTTCTTC. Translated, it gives CASSVPSGRNNEQFF.

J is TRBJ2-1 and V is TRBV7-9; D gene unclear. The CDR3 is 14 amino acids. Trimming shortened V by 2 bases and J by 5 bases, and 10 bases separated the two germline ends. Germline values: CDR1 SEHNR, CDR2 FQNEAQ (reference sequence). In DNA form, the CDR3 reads TGTGCCAGCAGCTTATCCGTCTCTCACAATGAGCAGTTCTTC. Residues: CASSLSVSHNEQFF.

The CDR3 nucleotides read TGTGCCAGCGAACCCGGGACTCCCTCCTACAATGAGCAGTTCTTC. Translating gives CASEPGTPSYNEQFF. The chain recombines TRBV2 with TRBJ2-1; weak D call: TRBD2 (6 bases). Germline V gene sequence: CDR1 SNHLY, CDR2 FYNNEI. CDR3 size: 15 residues. V gave up 8 bases and J gave up 0 bases, with 14 bases separating them.

CDR3: CASTGGQGLGYTF. The CDR3, as DNA: TGTGCCAGCACAGGAGGGCAGGGACTTGGCTACACCTTC. The chain carries TRBV28 and TRBJ1-2; TRBD1 is a possible D gene (5 bases). V lost 7 bases to trimming and J lost 7 bases, with 16 bases between them. CDR1 is MDHEN, CDR2 SYDVKM, per germline. The CDR3 extends over 13 amino acids.

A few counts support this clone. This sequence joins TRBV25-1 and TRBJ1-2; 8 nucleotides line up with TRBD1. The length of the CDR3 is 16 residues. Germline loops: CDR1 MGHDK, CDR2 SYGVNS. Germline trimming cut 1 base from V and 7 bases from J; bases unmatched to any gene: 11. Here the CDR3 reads CASSESGGQGRGGYTF. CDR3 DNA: TGTGCCAGCAGTGAATCAGGGGGCCAGGGGAGGGGTGGCTACACCTTC.

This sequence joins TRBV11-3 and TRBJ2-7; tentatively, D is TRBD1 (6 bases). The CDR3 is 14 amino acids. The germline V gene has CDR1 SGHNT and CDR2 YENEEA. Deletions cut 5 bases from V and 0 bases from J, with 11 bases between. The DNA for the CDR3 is TGTGCCAGCAGCCCGGGACACAGCTCCTACGAGCAGTACTTC. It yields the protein CASSPGHSSYEQYF. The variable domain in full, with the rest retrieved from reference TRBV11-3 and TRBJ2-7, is EAGVVQSPRYKIIEKKQPVAFWCNPISGHNTLYWYLQNLGQGPELLIRYENEEAVDDSQLPKDRFSAERLKGVDSTLKIQPAELGDSAVYLCASSPGHSSYEQYFGPGTRLTVT.

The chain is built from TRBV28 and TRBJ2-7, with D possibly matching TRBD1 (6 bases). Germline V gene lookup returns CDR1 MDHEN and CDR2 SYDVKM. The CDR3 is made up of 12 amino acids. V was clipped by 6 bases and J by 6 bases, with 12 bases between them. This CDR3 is CASSQGSTEQYF. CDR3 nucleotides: TGTGCCAGCAGCCAGGGGAGTACCGAGCAGTACTTC. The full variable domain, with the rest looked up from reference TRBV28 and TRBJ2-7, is DVKVTQSSRYLVKRTGEKVFLECVQDMDHENMFWYRQDPGLGLRLIYFSYDVKMKEKGDIPEGYSVSREKKERFSLILESASTNQTSMYLCASSQGSTEQYFGPGTRLTVT.

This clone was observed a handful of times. The CDR3 sequence is CASSWTGTSAETQYF. DNA for the CDR3: TGCGCCAGCAGCTGGACCGGGACTAGCGCAGAGACCCAGTACTTC. This rearrangement joins TRBV5-1 to TRBJ2-5; 10 nucleotides align to TRBD2. This CDR3 is 15 amino acids long. Germline V gene lookup returns CDR1 SGHRS and CDR2 YFSETQ. Trimming cost V 3 bases and J 4 bases; bases outside gene matches: 6.

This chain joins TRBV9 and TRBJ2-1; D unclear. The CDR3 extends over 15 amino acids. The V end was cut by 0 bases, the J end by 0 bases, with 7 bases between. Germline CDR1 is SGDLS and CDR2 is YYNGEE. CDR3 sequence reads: CASSVVAGSYNEQFF. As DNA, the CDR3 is TGTGCCAGCAGCGTAGTGGCTGGCTCCTACAATGAGCAGTTCTTC.

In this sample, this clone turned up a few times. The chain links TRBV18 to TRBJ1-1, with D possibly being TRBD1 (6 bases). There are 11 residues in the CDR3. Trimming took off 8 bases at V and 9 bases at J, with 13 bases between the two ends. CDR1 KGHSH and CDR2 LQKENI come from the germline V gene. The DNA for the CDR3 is TGTGCCAGCATCGGACAGACGCAAGCTTTCTTT. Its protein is CASIGQTQAFF.

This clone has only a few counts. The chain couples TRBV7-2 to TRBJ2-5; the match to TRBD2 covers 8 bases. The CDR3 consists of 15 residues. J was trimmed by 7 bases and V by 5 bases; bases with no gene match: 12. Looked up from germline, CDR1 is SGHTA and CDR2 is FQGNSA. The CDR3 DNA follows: TGTGCCAGCAGCCAAGCGGGAGCCGCGTTGAGGACCCAGTACTTC. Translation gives CASSQAGAALRTQYF.